This T cell receptor (beta chain) stems from a study of blood T cell repertoires in COVID-19. In the study overall: Spain, Italy and the United States supplied samples that represented acute and convalescent COVID-19. T cells, B-cell-depleted T cells, or PBMCs provided the cDNA or gDNA that served as material.

The V gene's germline CDR1 is SGHRS and CDR2 YFSETQ. The CDR3 spans 15 residues. With 3 bases clipped from V and 3 bases from J, the junction kept 5 bases outside the gene matches. Here immunoSEQ multiplex PCR was the method, and the copy in TCRdb shows in-frame clones only, minus some. The sample records more than 20,000 clones, 88% being singletons. This TCR was sampled from a man between 70 and 80 years old with acute or convalescent COVID-19. The chain carries TRBV5-1 and TRBJ2-5; 10 nucleotides match TRBD1. The specimen was peripheral blood. The CDR3 nucleotides are TGCGCCAGCAGCTCCTCCGGGACAGGGGAAGAGACCCAGTACTTC. It is translated as CASSSSGTGEETQYF.